This T cell receptor (beta chain) was documented in a study of cytomegalovirus exposure and HLA in healthy donors. Study information: Of approximately 400 genotyped donors, approximately 84% clustered with self-reported Caucasian donors.

A remark on this clone: What it binds is unknown.

CDR1 and CDR2 (germline): SGHNT, YYREEE (reference sequence). V shed 4 bases, J shed 3 bases, and the junction held 12 bases outside the gene matches. CDR3 length equals 18 residues. PCR was performed using 60 Vbeta and 13 Jbeta primers. This table comes from immunoSEQ multiplex PCR, and its TCRdb copy is limited to in-frame clones, with some not included. Recorded for this sample: approximately 210,000 clones. Study outcomes and limitations: Donors belonging to an Asian-associated ancestry cluster reportedly showed fewer N-insertions in productive TCRs than the approximately 690-donor mean, according to what a later analysis found. Sequencing likely produced, as an artifact, a cluster of highly shared sequence variants.

The chain recombines TRBV5-4 with TRBJ2-6; 8 positions agree with TRBD2. The TCR originated in a woman younger than 45 in good health and CMV-seropositive. Input material: PBMCs. The CDR3 protein is CASSASTGGGLGANVLTF. CDR3 sequence (DNA): TGTGCCAGCAGCGCCTCGACCGGGGGGGGCCTTGGGGCCAACGTCCTGACTTTC.